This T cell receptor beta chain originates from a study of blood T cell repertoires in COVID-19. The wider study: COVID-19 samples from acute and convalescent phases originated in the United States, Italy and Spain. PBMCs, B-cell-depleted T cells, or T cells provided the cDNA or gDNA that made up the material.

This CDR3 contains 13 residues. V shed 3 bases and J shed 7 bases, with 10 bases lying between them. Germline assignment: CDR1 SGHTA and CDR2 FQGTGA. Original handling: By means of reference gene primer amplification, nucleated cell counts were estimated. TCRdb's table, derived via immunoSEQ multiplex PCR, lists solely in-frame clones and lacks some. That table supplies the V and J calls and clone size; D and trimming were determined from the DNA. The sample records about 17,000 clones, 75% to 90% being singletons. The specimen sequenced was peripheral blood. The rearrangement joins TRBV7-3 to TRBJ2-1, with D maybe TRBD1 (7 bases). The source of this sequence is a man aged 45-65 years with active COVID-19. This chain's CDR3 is CASSFQGGNEQFF. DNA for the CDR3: TGTGCCAGCAGCTTTCAGGGGGGAAATGAGCAGTTCTTC. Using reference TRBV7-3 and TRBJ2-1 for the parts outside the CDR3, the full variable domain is GAGVSQTPSNKVTEKGKYVELRCDPISGHTALYWYRQSLGQGPEFLIYFQGTGAADDSGLPNDRFFAVRPEGSVSTLKIQRTERGDSAVYLCASSFQGGNEQFFGPGTRLTVL.